The rows below give T cell receptor beta chains drawn from one sample of a study of Graves' ophthalmopathy and Graves' hyperthyroidism. TCRdb re-analysed the multiplex PCR reads in MiXCR, keeping a single row per CDR3 protein. The sample lists about 15,000 distinct CDR3 sequences; roughly 50% were seen once. The source material was peripheral blood. These receptors were taken from a woman aged 30 to 39 with Graves' ophthalmopathy. Both conserved end residues are part of each CDR3. D genes are given only for firm matches. The size entry is marked missing in some rows and otherwise reads once, few, many or a size class.

J: TRBJ2-5
size: NA
D: TRBD2
V: TRBV2
CDR3: CASSRAGGLSRTQYF
DNA: TGTGCCAGCAGTCGAGCGGGAGGGTTGAGCCGAACCCAGTACTTC

J: TRBJ1-5
size: many
D: NA
V: TRBV7-4
CDR3: CASSPPLSSNQPQHF
DNA: TGTGCCAGCAGCCCACCCCTATCGAGCAATCAGCCCCAGCATTTT

J: TRBJ2-1
size: medium-sized
D: NA
V: TRBV19
CDR3: CASSPAHTGYNEQFF
DNA: TGTGCCAGTAGTCCTGCTCATACGGGCTACAATGAGCAGTTCTTC

J: TRBJ1-1
size: NA
D: TRBD1
V: TRBV20-1
CDR3: CSAIGQGELRTEAFF
DNA: TGCAGTGCTATTGGACAGGGAGAGTTAAGGACTGAAGCTTTCTTT

J: TRBJ2-2
size: few
D: NA
V: TRBV2
CDR3: CASTGDAPGELFF
DNA: TGTGCCAGCACCGGGGACGCCCCCGGGGAGCTGTTTTTT

J: TRBJ2-1
size: medium-sized
D: NA
V: TRBV7-9
CDR3: CASSPGGALDEQFF
DNA: TGTGCCAGCAGTCCAGGTGGTGCTCTTGATGAGCAGTTCTTC

J: TRBJ2-7
size: NA
D: NA
V: TRBV5-1
CDR3: CASSFPGYEQYF
DNA: TGCGCCAGCAGCTTTCCTGGCTACGAGCAGTACTTC

J: TRBJ2-7
size: few
D: TRBD2
V: TRBV20-1
CDR3: CSALLAGASYEQYF
DNA: TGCAGTGCCCTGCTAGCGGGAGCGTCCTACGAGCAGTACTTC

J: TRBJ2-5
size: many
D: TRBD2
V: TRBV19
CDR3: CASTGLAGGQETQYF
DNA: TGTGCCAGTACCGGACTAGCGGGAGGGCAAGAGACCCAGTACTTC

J: TRBJ2-3
size: NA
D: NA
V: TRBV10-3
CDR3: CAISPGTSTDTQYF
DNA: TGTGCCATCAGCCCCGGGACTAGCACAGATACGCAGTATTTT

J: TRBJ1-4
size: few
D: TRBD1
V: TRBV6-5
CDR3: CASCLGQGNEKLFF
DNA: TGTGCCAGCTGTCTTGGACAGGGAAATGAAAAACTGTTTTTT

J: TRBJ2-3
size: many
D: NA
V: TRBV9
CDR3: CASSVAQDTQYF
DNA: TGTGCCAGCAGCGTAGCTCAAGATACGCAGTATTTT

J: TRBJ2-3
size: few
D: TRBD1
V: TRBV14
CDR3: CASSHLRGFGTDTQYF
DNA: TGTGCCAGCAGCCATCTCAGGGGGTTTGGCACAGATACGCAGTATTTT

J: TRBJ2-5
size: NA
D: NA
V: TRBV20-1
CDR3: CSARIGPTTKGETQYF
DNA: TGCAGTGCTAGGATCGGGCCCACTACAAAGGGAGAGACCCAGTACTTC

J: TRBJ2-1
size: many
D: TRBD1
V: TRBV25-1
CDR3: CASTGDRGYNEQFF
DNA: TGTGCCAGCACTGGGGACAGGGGGTACAATGAGCAGTTCTTC

J: TRBJ2-7
size: NA
D: TRBD1
V: TRBV29-1
CDR3: CSARQGVSEQYF
DNA: TGCAGCGCCCGACAGGGGGTTAGCGAGCAGTACTTC

J: TRBJ2-7
size: few
D: TRBD1
V: TRBV20-1
CDR3: CSASMVDRGYLTYEQYF
DNA: TGCAGTGCTAGCATGGTGGACAGGGGGTATTTAACCTACGAGCAGTACTTC

J: TRBJ2-1
size: NA
D: NA
V: TRBV7-9
CDR3: CASSLAGSYNEQFF
DNA: TGTGCCAGCAGCTTAGCCGGGAGCTACAATGAGCAGTTCTTC

J: TRBJ1-5
size: NA
D: NA
V: TRBV20-1
CDR3: CSAGNWANQPQHF
DNA: TGTAGTGCTGGCAACTGGGCCAATCAGCCGCAGCATTTT

J: TRBJ1-1
size: few
D: NA
V: TRBV5-6
CDR3: CASSLYNEAFF
DNA: TGTGCCAGCAGCTTGTACAATGAAGCTTTCTTT

J: TRBJ2-2
size: once
D: TRBD2
V: TRBV4-1
CDR3: CASSQTHRRKGRADGELFF
DNA: TGCGCCAGCAGCCAGACCCATCGGCGGAAGGGGAGGGCGGACGGGGAGCTGTTTTTT

J: TRBJ2-3
size: NA
D: TRBD2
V: TRBV5-4
CDR3: CASSLRLASTDTQYF
DNA: TGTGCCAGCAGCTTGCGACTAGCAAGCACAGATACGCAGTATTTT

J: TRBJ2-7
size: NA
D: TRBD2
V: TRBV7-2
CDR3: CVSSSQRGYEQYF
DNA: TGTGTCAGCAGCTCGCAGCGGGGGTATGAGCAGTACTTC

J: TRBJ1-1
size: many
D: NA
V: TRBV27
CDR3: CASSFLKAFF
DNA: TGTGCCAGCAGTTTTCTTAAAGCTTTCTTT

J: TRBJ2-3
size: NA
D: TRBD2
V: TRBV2
CDR3: CASSGFTGTSGSITDTQYF
DNA: TGTGCCAGCAGTGGGTTTACGGGGACTAGCGGGAGTATCACAGATACGCAGTATTTT

J: TRBJ2-7
size: many
D: NA
V: TRBV20-1
CDR3: CSASYRVSYEQYF
DNA: TGCAGTGCTAGTTACAGGGTATCCTACGAGCAGTACTTC

J: TRBJ2-4
size: NA
D: NA
V: TRBV15
CDR3: CATSRDPGQGTNLAKNIQYF
DNA: TGTGCCACCAGCAGAGATCCGGGCCAGGGGACCAATCTAGCCAAAAACATTCAGTACTTC

J: TRBJ2-2
size: medium-sized
D: NA
V: TRBV24-1
CDR3: CATSDFSGSNTGELFF
DNA: TGTGCCACCAGTGATTTCTCTGGGTCGAACACCGGGGAGCTGTTTTTT

J: TRBJ2-5
size: NA
D: TRBD2
V: TRBV20-1
CDR3: CGEAGGLIETQYF
DNA: TGCGGTGAGGCGGGAGGGCTTATAGAGACCCAGTACTTC

J: TRBJ2-3
size: medium-sized
D: TRBD1
V: TRBV24-1
CDR3: CATSATRGGIIHTQYF
DNA: TGTGCCACCAGTGCGACGCGAGGGGGCATCATACATACGCAGTATTTT

J: TRBJ1-5
size: medium-sized
D: NA
V: TRBV19
CDR3: CASSRRPAGNKNQPQHF
DNA: TGTGCCAGTAGTCGACGCCCGGCTGGGAATAAGAATCAGCCCCAGCATTTT

J: TRBJ2-4
size: NA
D: TRBD1
V: TRBV2
CDR3: CASSPAGQGFAKNIQYF
DNA: TGTGCCAGCAGTCCCGCCGGACAGGGCTTCGCCAAAAACATTCAGTACTTC

J: TRBJ1-4
size: medium-sized
D: TRBD1
V: TRBV7-9
CDR3: CASSLVQGGSEKLFF
DNA: TGTGCCAGCAGCTTAGTGCAGGGGGGATCGGAAAAACTGTTTTTT

J: TRBJ1-2
size: NA
D: NA
V: TRBV7-9
CDR3: CASSPDTYYGYTF
DNA: TGTGCCAGCAGCCCTGACACCTACTATGGCTACACCTTC

J: TRBJ2-1
size: medium-sized
D: NA
V: TRBV9
CDR3: CASSDVEGTGVNEQFF
DNA: TGTGCCAGCAGCGACGTCGAGGGAACGGGAGTCAATGAGCAGTTCTTC

J: TRBJ2-3
size: NA
D: NA
V: TRBV2
CDR3: CASSEGRAIVATQYF
DNA: TGTGCCAGCAGTGAAGGACGGGCCATAGTAGCTACGCAGTATTTT

J: TRBJ2-1
size: few
D: NA
V: TRBV2
CDR3: CASSEFPLSYNEQFF
DNA: TGTGCCAGCAGTGAGTTCCCTCTCTCCTACAATGAGCAGTTCTTC

J: TRBJ2-7
size: NA
D: TRBD2
V: TRBV20-1
CDR3: CSANSGESYEQYF
DNA: TGCAGTGCTAATAGCGGGGAGTCCTACGAGCAGTACTTC

J: TRBJ2-5
size: NA
D: NA
V: TRBV5-1
CDR3: CASSLAGYLGETQYF
DNA: TGCGCCAGCAGCTTGGCGGGTTACTTAGGAGAGACCCAGTACTTC

J: TRBJ1-6
size: NA
D: TRBD1
V: TRBV25-1
CDR3: CASSDPDRDRDSPLHF
DNA: TGTGCCAGCAGTGATCCCGACCGGGACAGGGATTCACCCCTCCACTTT

J: TRBJ1-5
size: NA
D: TRBD1
V: TRBV5-1
CDR3: CASSSGQGNQPQHF
DNA: TGCGCCAGCAGCTCGGGACAGGGCAATCAGCCCCAGCATTTT

J: TRBJ2-3
size: NA
D: NA
V: TRBV10-3
CDR3: CAIRAGQRSSGTLGDTQYF
DNA: TGTGCCATCAGAGCGGGACAGAGGTCTTCCGGGACATTGGGAGATACGCAGTATTTT

J: TRBJ2-3
size: NA
D: NA
V: TRBV7-6
CDR3: CASSQGTSTDTQYF
DNA: TGTGCCAGCAGCCAGGGGACTAGCACAGATACGCAGTATTTT

J: TRBJ2-1
size: NA
D: NA
V: TRBV20-1
CDR3: CSAMRASYNEQFF
DNA: TGCAGTGCTATGAGGGCCTCCTACAATGAGCAGTTCTTC

J: TRBJ2-2
size: medium-sized
D: TRBD2
V: TRBV7-9
CDR3: CASRPGLAGGPGTGELFF
DNA: TGTGCCAGCAGACCGGGACTAGCGGGAGGGCCGGGAACCGGGGAGCTGTTTTTT

J: TRBJ2-3
size: NA
D: TRBD2
V: TRBV9
CDR3: CASSVGTSDADTQYF
DNA: TGTGCCAGCAGCGTAGGGACTAGCGACGCAGATACGCAGTATTTT

J: TRBJ2-7
size: many
D: TRBD2
V: TRBV20-1
CDR3: CSARVESGGGGEQYF
DNA: TGCAGTGCTAGAGTGGAGTCGGGAGGGGGGGGGGAGCAGTACTTC

J: TRBJ2-1
size: NA
D: TRBD2
V: TRBV5-4
CDR3: CASSHPTSDNEQFF
DNA: TGTGCCAGCAGCCACCCGACTAGCGACAATGAGCAGTTCTTC

J: TRBJ2-1
size: NA
D: TRBD2
V: TRBV19
CDR3: CASSSLAGGVYNEQFF
DNA: TGTGCCAGTAGTAGCCTAGCGGGAGGGGTATACAATGAGCAGTTCTTC

J: TRBJ2-7
size: NA
D: TRBD2
V: TRBV12-3/TRBV12-4
CDR3: CASSFEGGPSYEQYF
DNA: TGTGCCAGCAGTTTTGAGGGAGGGCCGTCCTACGAGCAGTACTTC

J: TRBJ1-5
size: NA
D: NA
V: TRBV15
CDR3: CATSTGQGLQPQHF
DNA: TGTGCCACCAGCACGGGGCAGGGACTACAGCCCCAGCATTTT

J: TRBJ2-2
size: few
D: TRBD2
V: TRBV5-1
CDR3: CASAPLSGTTGELFF
DNA: TGCGCCAGCGCCCCACTAAGCGGGACCACCGGGGAGCTGTTTTTT

J: TRBJ1-5
size: many
D: NA
V: TRBV15
CDR3: CATSRDQDQPQHF
DNA: TGTGCCACCAGCAGAGATCAAGATCAGCCCCAGCATTTT

J: TRBJ2-1
size: few
D: NA
V: TRBV10-1
CDR3: CARGAGLNEQFF
DNA: TGCGCCAGAGGGGCGGGACTCAATGAGCAGTTCTTC

J: TRBJ1-5
size: NA
D: NA
V: TRBV20-1
CDR3: CSARDRQVGSQPQHF
DNA: TGCAGTGCTAGAGATCGGCAGGTTGGCAGTCAGCCCCAGCATTTT

J: TRBJ2-3
size: NA
D: NA
V: TRBV2
CDR3: CASSETGSSTDTQYF
DNA: TGTGCCAGCAGTGAAACGGGGTCTAGCACAGATACGCAGTATTTT

J: TRBJ2-2
size: many
D: TRBD2
V: TRBV5-8
CDR3: CASSLGLAGVSTGELFF
DNA: TGTGCCAGCAGCTTGGGACTAGCGGGAGTTAGCACCGGGGAGCTGTTTTTT

J: TRBJ2-7
size: many
D: NA
V: TRBV20-1
CDR3: CSASTGSSVYEQYF
DNA: TGCAGTGCGAGTACAGGGTCATCGGTCTACGAGCAGTACTTC

J: TRBJ2-7
size: NA
D: TRBD2
V: TRBV20-1
CDR3: CSARLAGNIYEQYF
DNA: TGCAGTGCGCGACTAGCGGGAAATATCTACGAGCAGTACTTC